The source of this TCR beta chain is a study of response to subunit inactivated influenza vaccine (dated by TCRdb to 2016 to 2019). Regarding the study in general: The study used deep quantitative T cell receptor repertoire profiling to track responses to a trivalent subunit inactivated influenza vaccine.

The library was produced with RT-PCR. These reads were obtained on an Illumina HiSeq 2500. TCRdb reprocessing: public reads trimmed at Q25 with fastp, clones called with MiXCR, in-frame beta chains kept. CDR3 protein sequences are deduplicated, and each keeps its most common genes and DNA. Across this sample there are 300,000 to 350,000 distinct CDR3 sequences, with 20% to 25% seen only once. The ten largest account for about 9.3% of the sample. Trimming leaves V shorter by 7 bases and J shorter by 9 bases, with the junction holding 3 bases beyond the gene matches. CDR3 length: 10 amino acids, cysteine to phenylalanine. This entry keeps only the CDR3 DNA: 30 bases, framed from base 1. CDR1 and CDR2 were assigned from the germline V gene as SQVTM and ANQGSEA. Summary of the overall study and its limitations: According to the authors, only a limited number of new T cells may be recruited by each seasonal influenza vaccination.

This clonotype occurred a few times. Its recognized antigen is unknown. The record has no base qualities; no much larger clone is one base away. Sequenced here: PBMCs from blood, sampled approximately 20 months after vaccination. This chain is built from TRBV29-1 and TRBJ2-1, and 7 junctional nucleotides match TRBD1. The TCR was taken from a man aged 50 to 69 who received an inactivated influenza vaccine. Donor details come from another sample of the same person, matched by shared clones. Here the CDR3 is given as CSGQGVEQFF. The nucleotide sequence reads TGCAGCGGTCAGGGGGTTGAGCAGTTCTTC.